This T cell receptor (beta chain) was observed in a study of shared clonotypes between healthy human individuals. Germline CDR1 SNHLY, CDR2 FYNNEI. This CDR3 contains 13 residues. Unmatched junction bases numbered 8, after V lost 0 bases and J lost 13 bases. General observations from the study: It was the non-shared clonotypes that had lower generation probabilities than clonotypes shared by all four donors.

Division of CD4+ cells produced a CD45RA+ naive subset and a CD45RA-negative memory subset. When replicate PCRs were run on sorted subsets, they used 200 ng DNA, tens of thousands of T cell genomes. Generated by immunoSEQ multiplex PCR, the TCRdb table keeps only in-frame clones and is missing some. The data hold some 1,600,000 clones, with 98% observed a single time. With regard to this clone: Its antigen is not known.

What was sequenced was naive CD4+ T cells sorted from blood. The subset: CD45RA+ positively selected. The chain uses TRBV2 and TRBJ1-1, with 7 bases lining up with TRBD1. The TCR originated in a man aged 25 to 40 in good health. The CDR3: CASSEALRQGVFF. The DNA of the CDR3 is TGTGCCAGCAGTGAAGCCTTACGACAGGGTGTTTTCTTT. Together with reference TRBV2 and TRBJ1-1, the CDR3 gives the full variable domain: EPEVTQTPSHQVTQMGQEVILRCVPISNHLYFYWYRQILGQKVEFLVSFYNNEISEKSEIFDDQFSVERPDGSNFTLKIRSTKLEDSAMYFCASSEALRQGVFFGQGTRLTVV.